Listed below are T cell receptor beta chains from one sample, sequenced in a study of blood T cell repertoires in COVID-19. TCRdb keeps only in-frame clones here, not all; method: immunoSEQ multiplex PCR. This sample carries approximately 300,000 clones, roughly 90% of them seen once, and the ten largest clones take around 3.9%. Sequencing used PBMCs or T cells enriched from blood (not recorded which). These TCRs come from a woman under 40 who had been exposed to COVID-19. The CDR3 runs from the conserved cysteine through the conserved F or W. Fields, in order: J gene, V gene, CDR3 protein.

J: TRBJ1-3; V: TRBV5-1; CDR3: CASSLEGTVRRNTIYF
J: TRBJ1-4; V: TRBV24-1; CDR3: CATSDLNAATNEKLFF
J: TRBJ1-4; V: TRBV2; CDR3: CASSVTGTANEKLFF
J: TRBJ2-1; V: TRBV14; CDR3: CASSPPYGHSYNEQFF
J: TRBJ2-7; V: TRBV29-1; CDR3: CSVGYRGTREQYF
J: TRBJ2-7; V: TRBV6-4; CDR3: CANLTGTLTYEQYF
J: TRBJ2-5; V: TRBV3-1/TRBV3-2; CDR3: CASSLTGTGVHKETQYF
J: TRBJ1-1; V: TRBV6-5; CDR3: CASSYTTARTEAFF
J: TRBJ1-2; V: TRBV2; CDR3: CASSATGYGYTF
J: TRBJ2-7; V: TRBV5-1; CDR3: CASQSGPSSYEQYF
J: TRBJ2-3; V: TRBV3-1/TRBV3-2; CDR3: CASSQVRREGTQYF
J: TRBJ1-1; V: TRBV5-1; CDR3: CASRDGRTGGASEAFF
J: TRBJ2-4; V: TRBV4-3; CDR3: CASSQDEGQNIQYF
J: TRBJ1-2; V: TRBV9; CDR3: CASSVDVGADYGYTF
J: TRBJ2-7; V: TRBV28; CDR3: CASSPPGRYEQYF
J: TRBJ1-2; V: TRBV29-1; CDR3: CSVEAEGYGYTF
J: TRBJ1-6; V: TRBV5-5; CDR3: CASSADRGKSPLHF
J: TRBJ2-3; V: TRBV5-4; CDR3: CASSLGQRAQDTQYF
J: TRBJ1-5; V: TRBV6-2/TRBV6-3; CDR3: CASSKRGIGRDRYSNQPQHF
J: TRBJ2-7; V: TRBV11-3; CDR3: CASSLDHGEQYF
J: TRBJ1-5; V: TRBV30; CDR3: CAWSQRGTIDQPQHF
J: TRBJ2-2; V: TRBV10-3; CDR3: CAISGVDTGELFF
J: TRBJ1-2; V: TRBV27; CDR3: CASGLRGGGGYTF
J: TRBJ1-1; V: TRBV19; CDR3: CATSRQGSSTEAFF
J: TRBJ2-5; V: TRBV24-1; CDR3: CATSLLTSGGETQYF
J: TRBJ2-3; V: TRBV19; CDR3: CASSLGLASTDTQYF
J: TRBJ1-6; V: TRBV7-6; CDR3: CASKGDDSYNSPLHF
J: TRBJ2-5; V: TRBV6-1; CDR3: CASSEVTWAGETQYF
J: TRBJ1-1; V: TRBV7-9; CDR3: CASSPGGQEAFF
J: TRBJ1-6; V: TRBV5-1; CDR3: CASSLATGGLFSNSPLHF
J: TRBJ1-1; V: TRBV15; CDR3: CATSREQGKGSNTEAFF
J: TRBJ2-5; V: TRBV9; CDR3: CASSVGDFLIETQYF
J: TRBJ2-3; V: TRBV5-1; CDR3: CASSQSSSGTDTQYF
J: TRBJ2-7; V: TRBV13; CDR3: CASSGSGTGIYEQYF
J: TRBJ2-7; V: TRBV10-2; CDR3: CASSSLGQGSYEQYF
J: TRBJ1-1; V: TRBV5-6; CDR3: CASSAGLLNTEAFF
J: TRBJ2-7; V: TRBV5-1; CDR3: CASSLEPLGQGPYEQYF
J: TRBJ2-7; V: TRBV6-5; CDR3: CASSTRQGSYEQYF
J: TRBJ1-1; V: TRBV29-1; CDR3: CSAGQGMNTEAFF
J: TRBJ1-2; V: TRBV18; CDR3: CASSPTGGDYGYTF
J: TRBJ2-2; V: TRBV13; CDR3: CASSRLTGAGELFF
J: TRBJ2-4; V: TRBV20-1; CDR3: CSASRGIENIQYF
J: TRBJ2-1; V: TRBV7-2; CDR3: CASSYGVRGGLNNEQFF
J: TRBJ2-1; V: TRBV7-2; CDR3: CASSPSGTPSDEQFF
J: TRBJ2-1; V: TRBV7-9; CDR3: CASVPTGGKIYNEQFF
J: TRBJ2-7; V: TRBV27; CDR3: CASSLSGETQSYEQYF
J: TRBJ1-6; V: TRBV7-2; CDR3: CASSPARGERNSPLHF
J: TRBJ1-2; V: TRBV4-2; CDR3: CASSQEGRNNYGYTF
J: TRBJ2-7; V: TRBV5-1; CDR3: CASSLGGQGPYEQYF
J: TRBJ1-1; V: TRBV6-2/TRBV6-3; CDR3: CASSSQGAANTEAFF
J: TRBJ1-1; V: TRBV5-6; CDR3: CASSLPGNPEAFF
J: TRBJ2-5; V: TRBV5-1; CDR3: CASSPDRGQETQYF
J: TRBJ1-6; V: TRBV10-3; CDR3: CAIKAGQANSPLHF